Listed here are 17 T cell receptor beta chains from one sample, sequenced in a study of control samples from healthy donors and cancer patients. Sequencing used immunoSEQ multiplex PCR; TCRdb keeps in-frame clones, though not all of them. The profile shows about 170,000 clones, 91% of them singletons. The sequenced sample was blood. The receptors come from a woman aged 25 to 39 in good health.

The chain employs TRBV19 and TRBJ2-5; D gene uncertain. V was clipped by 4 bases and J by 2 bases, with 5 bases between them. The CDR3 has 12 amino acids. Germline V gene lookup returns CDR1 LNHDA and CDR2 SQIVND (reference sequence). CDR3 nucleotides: TGTGCCAGTAGTAGGGCTCAAGAGACCCAGTACTTC. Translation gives CASSRAQETQYF.

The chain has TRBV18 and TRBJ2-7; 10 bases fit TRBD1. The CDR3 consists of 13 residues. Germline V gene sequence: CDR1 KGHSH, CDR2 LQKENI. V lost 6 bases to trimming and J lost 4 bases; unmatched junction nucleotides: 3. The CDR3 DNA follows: TGTGCCAGCTCCGCGGGACAGGGGTACGAGCAGTACTTC. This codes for CASSAGQGYEQYF.

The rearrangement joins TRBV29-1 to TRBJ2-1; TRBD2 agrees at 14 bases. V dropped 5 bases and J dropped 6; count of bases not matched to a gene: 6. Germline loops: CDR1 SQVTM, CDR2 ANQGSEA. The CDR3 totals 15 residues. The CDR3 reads CSVLTGTSGSNEQFF. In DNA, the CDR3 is TGCAGCGTTCTAACCGGGACTAGCGGGAGCAATGAGCAGTTCTTC.

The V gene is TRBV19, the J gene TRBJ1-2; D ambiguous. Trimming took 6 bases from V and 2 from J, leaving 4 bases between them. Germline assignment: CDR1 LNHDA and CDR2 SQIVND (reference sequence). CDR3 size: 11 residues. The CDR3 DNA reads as TGTGCCAGTAGGACGAACTATGGCTACACCTTC. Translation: CASRTNYGYTF.

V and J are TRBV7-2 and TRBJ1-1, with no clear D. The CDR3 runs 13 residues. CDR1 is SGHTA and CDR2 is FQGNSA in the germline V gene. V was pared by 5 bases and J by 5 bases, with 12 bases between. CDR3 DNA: TGTGCCAGCAGCACCGACATTGTTACTGAAGCTTTCTTT. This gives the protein CASSTDIVTEAFF. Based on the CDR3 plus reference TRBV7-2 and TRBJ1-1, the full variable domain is GAGVSQSPSNKVTEKGKDVELRCDPISGHTALYWYRQSLGQGLEFLIYFQGNSAPDKSGLPSDRFSAERTGGSVSTLTIQRTQQEDSAVYLCASSTDIVTEAFFGQGTRLTVV.

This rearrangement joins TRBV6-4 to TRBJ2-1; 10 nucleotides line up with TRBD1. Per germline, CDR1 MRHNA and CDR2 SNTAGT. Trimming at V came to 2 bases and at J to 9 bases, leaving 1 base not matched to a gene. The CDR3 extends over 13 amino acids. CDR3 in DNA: TGTGCCAGCAGTGACAGGGACAGGGGTGAGCAGTTCTTC. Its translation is CASSDRDRGEQFF.

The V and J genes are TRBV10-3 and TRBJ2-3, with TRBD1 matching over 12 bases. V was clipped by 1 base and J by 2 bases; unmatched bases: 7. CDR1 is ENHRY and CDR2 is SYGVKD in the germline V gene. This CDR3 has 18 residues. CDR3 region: CAISEWGQGASTTDTQYF. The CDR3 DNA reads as TGTGCCATCAGTGAGTGGGGACAGGGGGCCTCCACCACAGATACGCAGTATTTT.

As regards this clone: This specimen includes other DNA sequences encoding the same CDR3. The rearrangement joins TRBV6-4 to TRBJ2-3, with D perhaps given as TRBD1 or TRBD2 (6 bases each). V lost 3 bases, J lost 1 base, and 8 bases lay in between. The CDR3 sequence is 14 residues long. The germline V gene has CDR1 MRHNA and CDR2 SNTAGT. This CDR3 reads CASSERGGTDTQYF. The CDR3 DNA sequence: TGTGCCAGCAGTGAGAGGGGGGGCACAGATACGCAGTATTTT.

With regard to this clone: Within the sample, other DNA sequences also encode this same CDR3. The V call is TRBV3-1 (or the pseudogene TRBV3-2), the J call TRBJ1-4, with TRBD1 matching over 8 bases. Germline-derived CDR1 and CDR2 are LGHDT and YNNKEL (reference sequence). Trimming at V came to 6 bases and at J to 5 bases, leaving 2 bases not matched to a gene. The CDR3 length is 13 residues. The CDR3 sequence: CASSRQGNEKLFF. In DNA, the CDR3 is TGTGCCAGCAGTCGACAGGGGAATGAAAAACTGTTTTTT.

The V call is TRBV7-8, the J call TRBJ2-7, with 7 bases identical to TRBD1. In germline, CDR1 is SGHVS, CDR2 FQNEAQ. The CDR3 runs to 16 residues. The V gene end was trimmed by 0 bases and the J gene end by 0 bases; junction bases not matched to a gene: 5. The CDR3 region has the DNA TGTGCCAGCAGCTTAGCGATAGGGGACAGCTCCTACGAGCAGTACTTC. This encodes CASSLAIGDSSYEQYF.

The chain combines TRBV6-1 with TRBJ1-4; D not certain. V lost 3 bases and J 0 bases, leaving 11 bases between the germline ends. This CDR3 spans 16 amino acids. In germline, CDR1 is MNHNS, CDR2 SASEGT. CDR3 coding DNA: TGTGCCAGCAGTGACCAGGATGGTGCAACTAATGAAAAACTGTTTTTT. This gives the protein CASSDQDGATNEKLFF.

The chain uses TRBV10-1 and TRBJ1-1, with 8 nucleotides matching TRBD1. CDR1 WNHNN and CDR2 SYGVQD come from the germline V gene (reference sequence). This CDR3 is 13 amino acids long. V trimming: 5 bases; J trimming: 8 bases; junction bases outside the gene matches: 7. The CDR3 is CASSSGQGGEAFF. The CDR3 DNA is TGCGCCAGCAGTTCCGGACAGGGTGGGGAAGCTTTCTTT.

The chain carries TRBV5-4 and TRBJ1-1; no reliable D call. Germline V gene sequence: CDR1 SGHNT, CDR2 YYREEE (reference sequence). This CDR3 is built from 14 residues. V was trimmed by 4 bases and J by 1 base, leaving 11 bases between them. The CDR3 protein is CASSRLQTNTEAFF. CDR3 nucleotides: TGTGCCAGCAGCCGGTTACAGACGAACACTGAAGCTTTCTTT.

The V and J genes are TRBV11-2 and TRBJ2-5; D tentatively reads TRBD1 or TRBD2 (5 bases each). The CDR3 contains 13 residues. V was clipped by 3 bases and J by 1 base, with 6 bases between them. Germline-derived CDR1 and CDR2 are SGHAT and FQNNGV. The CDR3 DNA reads TGTGCCAGCAGCTTTGGGGGCCAAGAGACCCAGTACTTC. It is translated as CASSFGGQETQYF.

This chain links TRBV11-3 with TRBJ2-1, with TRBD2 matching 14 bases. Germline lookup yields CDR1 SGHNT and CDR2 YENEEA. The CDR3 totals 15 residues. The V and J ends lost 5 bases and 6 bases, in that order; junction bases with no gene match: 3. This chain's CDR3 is CASSMTSGRANEQFF. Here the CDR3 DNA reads TGTGCCAGCAGCATGACTAGCGGGAGGGCCAATGAGCAGTTCTTC.

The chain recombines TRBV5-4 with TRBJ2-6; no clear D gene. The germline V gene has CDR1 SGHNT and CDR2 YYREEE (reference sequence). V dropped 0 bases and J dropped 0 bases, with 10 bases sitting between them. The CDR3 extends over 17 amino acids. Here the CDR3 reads CASSLDTSSSGANVLTF. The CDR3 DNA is TGTGCCAGCAGCTTGGACACGTCGAGCTCTGGGGCCAACGTCCTGACTTTC.

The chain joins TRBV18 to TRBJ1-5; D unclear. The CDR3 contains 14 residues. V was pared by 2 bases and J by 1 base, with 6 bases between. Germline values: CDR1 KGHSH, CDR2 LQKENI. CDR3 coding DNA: TGTGCCAGCTCACCAGGGTTCAGCAATCAGCCCCAGCATTTT. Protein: CASSPGFSNQPQHF.